Listed here are 27 T cell receptor beta chains from one sample, sequenced in a study of radiation and T cells in renal cell carcinoma. As for time point: blood 4 weeks post-SBRT, at nephrectomy. Treatment defined: 15 Gy SBRT to primary tumor, nephrectomy 4 weeks later. Profiling relied on immunoSEQ multiplex PCR, and the TCRdb table lists in-frame clones only, not all of them. The sample yields 120,000 to 150,000 clones, about 86% seen once. Sequenced here: blood, sampled from a patient whose treatment included radiotherapy and nephrectomy. These receptors came from a woman between 50 and 59 years old with renal cell carcinoma.

The genes are TRBV19 and TRBJ1-5, with D unresolved. V gave up 3 bases and J gave up 4 bases, with 7 bases separating them. The germline V gene encodes CDR1 LNHDA and CDR2 SQIVND (reference sequence). The CDR3 is 13 amino acids. The CDR3, as DNA: TGTGCCAGTAGTATTACAAGAAATCAGCCCCAGCATTTT. It codes for CASSITRNQPQHF.

This chain joins TRBV7-8 and TRBJ2-1; 8 bases map to TRBD1. Germline CDR1 reads SGHVS; CDR2 reads FQNEAQ. CDR3 length equals 16 residues. With V trimmed by 5 bases and J by 11 bases, 17 bases remained unmatched. The CDR3 DNA sequence: TGTGCCAGCAGCCACTACCGGGACAGGACTCGCCAAAAGCAGTTCTTC. Amino acid sequence: CASSHYRDRTRQKQFF.

This chain uses TRBV19 with TRBJ1-1; D ambiguous. There are 13 residues in the CDR3. CDR1 LNHDA and CDR2 SQIVND come from the germline V gene (reference sequence). Trimming took 5 bases from V and 5 from J, leaving 12 bases between them. This CDR3 is CASSSSAGTEAFF. CDR3 DNA: TGTGCCAGTAGTTCCTCCGCAGGAACTGAAGCTTTCTTT.

A note on this clone: One junction end disagrees with the germline gene, perhaps due to a read error. The chain links TRBV5-1 to TRBJ2-5, with D perhaps matching TRBD1 or TRBD2 (6 bases each). The CDR3 contains 17 residues. In germline, CDR1 is SGHRS, CDR2 YFSETQ. The CDR3 loop reads CASTLSGGGGRGETQYF. CDR3 DNA: TGCGCCAGCACCTTGAGTGGTGGGGGAGGCAGGGGCGAGACCCAGTACTTC.

The chain joins TRBV5-1 to TRBJ2-7; D gene uncertain. This CDR3 has 13 amino acids. Trimming stripped 0 bases from V and 5 bases from J, with 9 bases between. Germline-derived CDR1 and CDR2 are SGHRS and YFSETQ. The DNA for the CDR3 is TGCGCCAGCAGCTTGGTAGGTCAGAACGAGCAGTACTTC. It is translated as CASSLVGQNEQYF.

The J gene is TRBJ2-5, the V gene TRBV5-6; D may correspond to TRBD1 or TRBD2 (6 bases each). CDR1 and CDR2 from the germline V gene are SGHDT and YYEEEE. The CDR3 totals 15 residues. V lost 3 bases, J lost 3 bases, and 15 bases lay in between. CDR3 DNA: TGTGCCAGCAGCTGGGGACTGGGGGCTAAAGAGACCCAGTACTTC. Amino acids: CASSWGLGAKETQYF.

The chain couples TRBV9 to TRBJ2-7, with 10 positions matching TRBD1. V dropped 0 bases and J dropped 7; count of bases not matched to a gene: 7. Per germline, CDR1 SGDLS and CDR2 YYNGEE. CDR3 size: 15 residues. The CDR3 nucleotides are TGTGCCAGCAGCGTAGAGGGGACAGGGGCTTTGGAGCAGTACTTC. Translated: CASSVEGTGALEQYF.

The J gene is TRBJ1-1, the V gene TRBV15; 7 bases match TRBD1. The CDR3 runs to 15 residues. J lost 1 base, V lost 1 base, and 3 bases had no gene match. CDR1 LNHNV and CDR2 YYDKDF come from the germline V gene (reference sequence). Here the CDR3 reads CATSRGDRTNTEAFF. CDR3 sequence (DNA): TGTGCCACCAGCAGAGGGGACAGAACGAACACTGAAGCTTTCTTT. Full variable domain (outside the CDR3, taken from reference TRBV15 and TRBJ1-1): DAMVIQNPRYQVTQFGKPVTLSCSQTLNHNVMYWYQQKSSQAPKLLFHYYDKDFNNEADTPDNFQSRRPNTSFCFLDIRSPGLGDTAMYLCATSRGDRTNTEAFFGQGTRLTVV.

V usage is TRBV11-2 and J usage is TRBJ2-7; 9 nucleotides line up with TRBD2. This CDR3 spans 15 amino acids. The germline gives CDR1 SGHAT, CDR2 FQNNGV. The trim removed 3 bases at V and 1 base at J, leaving 4 bases unmatched. CDR3 amino acids: CASSFKTSGSYEQYF. The CDR3 DNA reads TGTGCCAGCAGCTTCAAGACTAGCGGTTCCTACGAGCAGTACTTC.

The chain employs TRBV5-1 and TRBJ2-2; D uncertain. The V gene's germline CDR1 is SGHRS and CDR2 YFSETQ. The CDR3 contains 13 residues. Trimming shortened V by 7 bases and J by 0 bases, and 7 bases separated the two germline ends. CDR3 DNA sequence: TGCGCCAGCGCAGACCCGAACACCGGGGAGCTGTTTTTT. It yields the protein CASADPNTGELFF.

The chain links TRBV18 to TRBJ2-2; 8 bases match TRBD1. From germline, CDR1 is KGHSH and CDR2 LQKENI. With V trimmed by 4 bases and J by 2 bases, 3 bases remained unmatched. The CDR3 totals 15 residues. In nucleotides, the CDR3 is TGTGCCAGCTCACTGGGACAGGAAAACACCGGGGAGCTGTTTTTT. As protein: CASSLGQENTGELFF. The full variable domain, in which reference TRBV18 and TRBJ2-2 provide the parts outside the CDR3, is NAGVMQNPRHLVRRRGQEARLRCSPMKGHSHVYWYRQLPEEGLKFMVYLQKENIIDESGMPKERFSAEFPKEGPSILRIQQVVRGDSAAYFCASSLGQENTGELFFGEGSRLTVL.

This clone was found once. The chain carries TRBV18 and TRBJ2-1; 11 bases agree with TRBD2. V gave up 0 bases and J gave up 7 bases; unmatched junction bases: 5. The V gene's germline CDR1 is KGHSH and CDR2 LQKENI. The CDR3 spans 16 residues. Here the CDR3 reads CASSPPTSGGGNEQFF. In DNA, the CDR3 is TGTGCCAGCTCACCACCCACTAGCGGGGGCGGAAATGAGCAGTTCTTC.

This clone was seen once. The V call is TRBV5-1, the J call TRBJ1-2; 7 bases fit TRBD1. The CDR3 length is 12 residues. In germline, CDR1 is SGHRS, CDR2 YFSETQ. The V gene end was trimmed by 4 bases and the J gene end by 10 bases; junction bases not matched to a gene: 7. This CDR3 is CASSIDREDYTF. Here the CDR3 DNA reads TGCGCCAGCAGCATCGACAGGGAAGACTACACCTTC.

This chain joins TRBV5-1 and TRBJ2-3; weak D call: TRBD1 (6 bases). The CDR3 covers 15 residues. V dropped 5 bases and J dropped 2 bases, with 15 bases sitting between them. Per germline, CDR1 SGHRS and CDR2 YFSETQ. The CDR3: CASRQTGHNTDTQYF. CDR3 bases: TGCGCCAGCAGACAAACAGGGCATAACACAGATACGCAGTATTTT. Looking up the rest from reference TRBV5-1 and TRBJ2-3 gives the full variable domain: KAGVTQTPRYLIKTRGQQVTLSCSPISGHRSVSWYQQTPGQGLQFLFEYFSETQRNKGNFPGRFSGRQFSNSRSEMNVSTLELGDSALYLCASRQTGHNTDTQYFGPGTRLTVL.

This chain connects TRBV7-2 to TRBJ2-1; 8 nucleotides line up with TRBD2. After removal of 5 bases from V and 0 bases from J, the junction contained 3 bases not matched to a gene. The CDR3 has 15 amino acids. Germline V lookup: CDR1 SGHTA, CDR2 FQGNSA. As DNA, the CDR3 is TGTGCCAGCAGCGTAGGACTAGCCTCCTACAATGAGCAGTTCTTC. Its protein is CASSVGLASYNEQFF.

This clone was recorded once. V usage is TRBV27 and J usage is TRBJ1-5; D gene uncertain. Per germline, CDR1 MNHEY and CDR2 SMNVEV (reference sequence). Deletions cut 6 bases from V and 6 bases from J, with 15 bases between. CDR3 size: 14 residues. CDR3 region: CASSAGREGQPQHF. In DNA form, the CDR3 reads TGTGCCAGCAGCGCCGGGCGGGAGGGTCAGCCCCAGCATTTT.

The V and J genes are TRBV5-5 and TRBJ1-2, with 8 bases aligning to TRBD1. The CDR3 loop spans 15 amino acids. J was trimmed by 1 base and V by 1 base; bases with no gene match: 3. The germline V gene has CDR1 SGHKS and CDR2 YYEKEE (reference sequence). The CDR3 sequence: CASSLSGGGNYGYTF. The CDR3 bases are TGTGCCAGCAGCTTGTCAGGGGGCGGTAACTATGGCTACACCTTC.

V is TRBV7-2 and J is TRBJ2-1, with TRBD2 matching over 11 bases. Unmatched junction bases numbered 8, after V lost 7 bases and J lost 6 bases. This CDR3 has 15 amino acids. The germline gives CDR1 SGHTA, CDR2 FQGNSA. The CDR3 DNA sequence: TGTGCCAGCACCCAGATGACTAGCGGGGTCAATGAGCAGTTCTTC. This encodes CASTQMTSGVNEQFF.

V and J are TRBV6-1 and TRBJ2-7, with 7 bases matching TRBD2. Germline-derived CDR1 and CDR2 are MNHNS and SASEGT. The V and J ends lost 7 bases and 3 bases, in that order; junction bases with no gene match: 9. This CDR3 comprises 14 residues. CDR3 coding DNA: TGTGCCAGCATTTCCTGGGGGGGGGACTACGAGCAGTACTTC. It encodes CASISWGGDYEQYF.

The V gene is TRBV15, the J gene TRBJ2-5; D remains unclear. The ends were cut back, 0 bases at V and 6 bases at J, with 5 bases in the middle. Germline V CDR1 and CDR2: LNHNV, YYDKDF (reference sequence). The CDR3 runs 12 residues. The DNA of the CDR3 is TGTGCCACCAGCAGAGATTACAAGACCCAGTACTTC. Translation: CATSRDYKTQYF.

The chain employs TRBV6-6 and TRBJ2-5, with D maybe TRBD1 (6 bases). Deletions cut 6 bases from V and 5 bases from J, with 16 bases between. The CDR3 loop spans 14 amino acids. Germline loops: CDR1 MNHNY, CDR2 SVGAGI (reference sequence). The CDR3 protein is CASRIQGAFETQYF. The CDR3, as DNA: TGTGCCAGCAGGATACAGGGAGCGTTTGAGACCCAGTACTTC.

The chain couples TRBV19 to TRBJ2-7; a weak D match, TRBD1 (6 bases). V gave up 8 bases and J gave up 6 bases, with 20 bases separating them. Germline V gene sequence: CDR1 LNHDA, CDR2 SQIVND (reference sequence). The CDR3 spans 14 residues. CDR3 coding DNA: TGTGCCAGTGGTGACAGGCGGGCAGTAGGCGAGCAGTACTTC. It yields the protein CASGDRRAVGEQYF.

The chain couples TRBV2 to TRBJ1-6, with TRBD1 identical over 7 bases. CDR1 SNHLY and CDR2 FYNNEI come from the germline V gene. With V trimmed by 4 bases and J by 10 bases, 7 bases remained unmatched. This CDR3 has 14 amino acids. CDR3 sequence reads: CASSVTGERSPLHF. In DNA form, the CDR3 reads TGTGCCAGCAGTGTCACAGGGGAACGCTCACCCCTCCACTTT.

The chain has TRBV7-2 and TRBJ2-5; 8 nucleotides line up with TRBD2. This CDR3 comprises 14 residues. V lost 2 bases to trimming and J lost 7 bases; unmatched junction nucleotides: 6. Germline-derived CDR1 and CDR2 are SGHTA and FQGNSA. The CDR3 sequence: CASSLQAGALTQYF. DNA for the CDR3: TGTGCCAGCAGCTTACAAGCGGGGGCGCTGACCCAGTACTTC.

The J gene is TRBJ2-1, the V gene TRBV15, with D maybe TRBD2 (6 bases). V lost 8 bases to trimming and J lost 5 bases, with 19 bases between them. The CDR3 has 15 amino acids. The germline gives CDR1 LNHNV, CDR2 YYDKDF (reference sequence). The CDR3, as DNA: TGTGCCACCGTCGCGGCCGGGAGATCGAACAATGAGCAGTTCTTC. This encodes CATVAAGRSNNEQFF.

V gene TRBV10-1 combines with J gene TRBJ2-5; 7 nucleotides line up with TRBD1. The CDR3 is 14 amino acids. Germline V gene sequence: CDR1 WNHNN, CDR2 SYGVQD (reference sequence). V dropped 6 bases and J dropped 5; count of bases not matched to a gene: 9. The CDR3 DNA sequence: TGCGCCAGCAGCGAGGGACAGACTGGGGAGACCCAGTACTTC. It specifies CASSEGQTGETQYF.

The J gene is TRBJ2-5, the V gene TRBV6-6, with D possibly matching TRBD1 (6 bases). Germline V gene data show CDR1 as MNHNY and CDR2 as SVGAGI (reference sequence). The CDR3 consists of 14 residues. V shed 4 bases and J shed 5 bases, with 14 bases lying between them. The DNA for the CDR3 is TGTGCCAGCAGTTTCAGGGGACCAGGGGAGACCCAGTACTTC. Protein sequence: CASSFRGPGETQYF.